This T cell receptor beta chain was identified during a study of blood T cells in healthy people across ages. The use of a sample-barcoded 5' primer and a J-beta primer mix characterized a second PCR of about 7 to 12 cycles. MiXCR was run by TCRdb on the 5' RACE reads, yielding one entry per CDR3 protein. The sample carries under 750,000 distinct CDR3 sequences, roughly 43% recorded once. Germline V gene data show CDR1 as DFQATT and CDR2 as SNEGSKA (reference sequence). CDR3 size: 13 residues. V lost 8 bases to trimming and J lost 0 bases; unmatched junction nucleotides: 4. The sequence was obtained from an elderly man in good health. The chain is built from TRBV20-1 and TRBJ2-5; 9 nucleotides agree with TRBD2. The specimen sequenced was blood. CDR3: CSRSGRNQETQYF. The CDR3 DNA reads TGCAGTAGGAGCGGGAGGAACCAAGAGACCCAGTACTTC.